This TCR beta chain was obtained from a study of blood T cell repertoires in COVID-19. Study-level background: Sample material is recorded as cDNA or gDNA derived from T cells, B-cell-depleted T cells, or PBMCs.

With regard to this clone: Other DNA sequences in this specimen translate into the identical CDR3.

In the authors' methods: Scientists estimated how many nucleated cells there were by amplifying reference gene primers. Sequencing used immunoSEQ multiplex PCR; TCRdb keeps in-frame clones, though not all of them. The V and J calls and clone size are taken from that table; D and trimming were inferred from the DNA. The sample records about 260,000 clones, roughly 84% being singletons. The CDR3 runs 13 residues. The V end lost 3 bases, the J end lost 1 base, and 6 bases lay between the germline ends. CDR1 and CDR2 (germline): LNHDA, SQIVND (reference sequence). The rearrangement joins TRBV19 to TRBJ2-5, with D unclear. The sequence was obtained from a woman between 35 and 50 years old who had recovered from COVID-19. The sequenced sample was peripheral blood. The CDR3 is CASSIGRQETQYF. CDR3 in DNA: TGTGCCAGTAGTATCGGTCGCCAAGAGACCCAGTACTTC.